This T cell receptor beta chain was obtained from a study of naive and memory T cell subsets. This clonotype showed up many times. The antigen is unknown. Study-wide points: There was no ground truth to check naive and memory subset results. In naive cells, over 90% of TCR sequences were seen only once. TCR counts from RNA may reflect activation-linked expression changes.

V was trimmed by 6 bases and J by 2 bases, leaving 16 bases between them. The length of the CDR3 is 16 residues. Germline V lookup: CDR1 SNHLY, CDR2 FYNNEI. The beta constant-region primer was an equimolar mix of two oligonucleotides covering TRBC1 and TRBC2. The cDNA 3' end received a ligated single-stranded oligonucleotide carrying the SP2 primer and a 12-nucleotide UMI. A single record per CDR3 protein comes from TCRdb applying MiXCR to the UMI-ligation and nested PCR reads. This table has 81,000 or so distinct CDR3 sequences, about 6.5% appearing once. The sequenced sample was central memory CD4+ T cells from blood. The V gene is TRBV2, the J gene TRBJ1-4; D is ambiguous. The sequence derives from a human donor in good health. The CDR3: CASRDLPGATNEKLFF. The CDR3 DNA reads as TGTGCCAGCAGGGACCTGCCTGGAGCGACTAATGAAAAACTGTTTTTT.